These 5 T cell receptor beta chains were all obtained from the same sample, sequenced in a study of CD8+ T cells in alopecia areata. Treatment of the sample: oral pan-JAK inhibitor, 5-10 mg twice daily. Sequencing used cDNA as its template, made by extracting RNA and reverse transcribing it. TCRdb keeps only in-frame clones here, not all; method: immunoSEQ multiplex PCR. This table has fewer than 100,000 clones, under 70% appearing once. The sequenced sample was CD8+ T cells sorted from blood, obtained at week 4, from a patient treated with tofacitinib. All receptors come from a human donor with alopecia areata.

This chain connects TRBV29-1 to TRBJ1-1; D call uncertain. The V gene's germline CDR1 is SQVTM and CDR2 ANQGSEA. Trimming pared 6 bases from V and 6 bases from J, leaving 14 bases between. The CDR3 is 12 residues long. CDR3 loop: CSVSTLDPEAFF. The CDR3 DNA reads TGCAGCGTCTCAACCCTCGACCCTGAAGCTTTCTTT.

J is TRBJ2-5 and V is TRBV7-9, with 10 bases that match TRBD1. V trimming: 1 base; J trimming: 5 bases; junction bases outside the gene matches: 4. Germline CDR1 and CDR2: SEHNR and FQNEAQ (reference sequence). The CDR3 loop spans 15 amino acids. In nucleotides, the CDR3 is TGTGCCAGCAGCTTAGTGACAGGGGGCGACGAGACCCAGTACTTC. It specifies CASSLVTGGDETQYF.

This clone was picked up one time. The CDR3 sequence: CASSLNGGSYEQYF. CDR3 DNA sequence: TGTGCCAGCAGCTTAAACGGGGGATCCTACGAGCAGTACTTC. V gene TRBV7-6 combines with J gene TRBJ2-7; weak D call: TRBD2 (6 bases). V dropped 2 bases and J dropped 1 base, with 9 bases sitting between them. The CDR3 loop spans 14 amino acids. Germline-derived CDR1 and CDR2 are SGHVS and FNYEAQ.

The chain links TRBV7-9 to TRBJ2-2; D is ambiguous. V was clipped by 1 base and J by 1 base, with 4 bases between them. The CDR3 loop spans 14 amino acids. Germline V gives CDR1 SEHNR, CDR2 FQNEAQ (reference sequence). CDR3 sequence reads: CASSLVGNTGELFF. The CDR3, as DNA: TGTGCCAGCAGCTTAGTCGGGAACACCGGGGAGCTGTTTTTT.

This clone was observed many times. V usage is TRBV15 and J usage is TRBJ2-7; 7 bases are shared with TRBD1. The J segment lost 5 bases and the V segment lost 3 bases, leaving 7 bases of the junction unmatched. The CDR3 length is 14 residues. Germline V CDR1 and CDR2: LNHNV, YYDKDF (reference sequence). The DNA of the CDR3 is TGTGCCACCAGCAGGACAGGGATTATGGACGAGCAGTACTTC. Its translation: CATSRTGIMDEQYF.